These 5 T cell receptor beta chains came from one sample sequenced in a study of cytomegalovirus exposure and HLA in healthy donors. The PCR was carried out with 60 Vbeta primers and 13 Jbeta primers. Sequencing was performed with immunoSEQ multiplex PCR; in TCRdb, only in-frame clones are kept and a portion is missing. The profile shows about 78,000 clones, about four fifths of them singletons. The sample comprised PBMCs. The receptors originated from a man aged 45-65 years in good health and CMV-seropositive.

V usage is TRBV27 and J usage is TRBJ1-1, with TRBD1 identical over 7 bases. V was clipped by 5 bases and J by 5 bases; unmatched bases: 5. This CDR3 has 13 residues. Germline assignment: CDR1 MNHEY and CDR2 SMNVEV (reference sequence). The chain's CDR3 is CASSRGRVTEAFF. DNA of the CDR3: TGTGCCAGCAGTAGGGGGCGCGTAACTGAAGCTTTCTTT.

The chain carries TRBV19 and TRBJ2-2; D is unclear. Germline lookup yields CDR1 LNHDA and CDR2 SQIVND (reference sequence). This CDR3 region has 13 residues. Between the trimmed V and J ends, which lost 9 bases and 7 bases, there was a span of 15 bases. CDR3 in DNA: TGTGCCAGCCGTGTTGGCTTTCGCGGGGAGCTGTTTTTT. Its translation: CASRVGFRGELFF.

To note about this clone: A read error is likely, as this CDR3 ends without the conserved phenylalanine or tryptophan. CDR3 nucleotides: TGTGCCAGCAGCTTAACGCGGTCCCAGATCCACGAGCAGTACTGC. This codes for CASSLTRSQIHEQYC. This chain uses TRBV7-3 with TRBJ2-7; D is undetermined. Germline CDR1 SGHTA, CDR2 FQGTGA. The CDR3 totals 15 residues. Trimming removed 0 bases at V and 5 bases at J, with 14 bases between.

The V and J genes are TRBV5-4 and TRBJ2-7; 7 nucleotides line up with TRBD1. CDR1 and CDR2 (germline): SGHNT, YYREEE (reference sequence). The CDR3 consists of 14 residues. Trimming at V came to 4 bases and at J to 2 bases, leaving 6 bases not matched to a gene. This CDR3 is CASSSLDRTYEQYF. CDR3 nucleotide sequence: TGTGCCAGCAGCAGCCTGGACAGGACCTACGAGCAGTACTTC.

The CDR3 region has the DNA TGTGCCAGCAGTGAGGGACTAGCGGCCTACGAGCAGTACTTC. This gives the protein CASSEGLAAYEQYF. This chain joins TRBV7-9 and TRBJ2-7; 11 positions agree with TRBD2. Germline CDR1 reads SEHNR; CDR2 reads FQNEAQ (reference sequence). V shed 6 bases and J 2 bases; nucleotides not matched to a gene: 3. There are 14 residues in the CDR3.